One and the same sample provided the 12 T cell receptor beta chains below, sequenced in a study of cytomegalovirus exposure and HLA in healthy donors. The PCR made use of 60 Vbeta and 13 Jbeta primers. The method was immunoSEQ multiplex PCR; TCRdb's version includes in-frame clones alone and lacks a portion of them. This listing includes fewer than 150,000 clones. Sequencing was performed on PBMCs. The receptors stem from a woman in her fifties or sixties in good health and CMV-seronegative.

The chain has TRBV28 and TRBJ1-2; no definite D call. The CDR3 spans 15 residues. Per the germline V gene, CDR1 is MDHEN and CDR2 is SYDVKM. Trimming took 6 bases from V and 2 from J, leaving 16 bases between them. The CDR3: CASSLPEGTNYGYTF. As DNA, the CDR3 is TGTGCCAGCAGCCTCCCAGAGGGAACCAACTATGGCTACACCTTC.

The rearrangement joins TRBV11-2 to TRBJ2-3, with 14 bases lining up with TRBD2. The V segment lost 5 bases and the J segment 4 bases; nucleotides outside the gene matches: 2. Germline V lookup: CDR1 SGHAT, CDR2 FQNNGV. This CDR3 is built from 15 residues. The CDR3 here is CASSQGLAGADTQYF. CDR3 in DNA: TGTGCCAGCAGCCAGGGACTAGCGGGGGCAGATACGCAGTATTTT.

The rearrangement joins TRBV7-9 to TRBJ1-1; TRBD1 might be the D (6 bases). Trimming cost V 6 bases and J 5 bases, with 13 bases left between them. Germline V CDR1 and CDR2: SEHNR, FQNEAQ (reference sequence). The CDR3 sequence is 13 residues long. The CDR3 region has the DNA TGTGCCAGCAGTTTTCCCCAGGGGACTGAAGCTTTCTTT. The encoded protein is CASSFPQGTEAFF.

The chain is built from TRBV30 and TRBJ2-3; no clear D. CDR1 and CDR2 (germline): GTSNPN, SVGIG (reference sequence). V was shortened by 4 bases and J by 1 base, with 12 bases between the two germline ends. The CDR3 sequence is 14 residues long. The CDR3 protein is CAWTPDWRTDTQYF. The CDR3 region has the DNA TGTGCCTGGACTCCTGACTGGCGCACAGATACGCAGTATTTT.

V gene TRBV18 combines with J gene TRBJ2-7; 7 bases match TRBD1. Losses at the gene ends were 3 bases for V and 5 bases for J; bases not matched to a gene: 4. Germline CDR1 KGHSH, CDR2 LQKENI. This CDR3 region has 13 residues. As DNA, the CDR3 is TGTGCCAGCTCACCTCAACAGGGGAACGAGCAGTACTTC. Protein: CASSPQQGNEQYF. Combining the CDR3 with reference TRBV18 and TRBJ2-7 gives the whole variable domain NAGVMQNPRHLVRRRGQEARLRCSPMKGHSHVYWYRQLPEEGLKFMVYLQKENIIDESGMPKERFSAEFPKEGPSILRIQQVVRGDSAAYFCASSPQQGNEQYFGPGTRLTVT.

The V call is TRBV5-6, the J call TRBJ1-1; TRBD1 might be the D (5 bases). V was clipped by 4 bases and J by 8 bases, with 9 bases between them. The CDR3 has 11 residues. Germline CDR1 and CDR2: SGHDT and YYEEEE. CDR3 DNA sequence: TGTGCCAGCAGCCTTCGACAGGAAGCTTTCTTT. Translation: CASSLRQEAFF.

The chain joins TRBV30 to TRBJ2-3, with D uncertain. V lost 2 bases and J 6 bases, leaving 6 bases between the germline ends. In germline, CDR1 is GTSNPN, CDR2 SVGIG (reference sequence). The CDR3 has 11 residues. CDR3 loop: CAWSLSDTQYF. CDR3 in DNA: TGTGCCTGGAGTCTGTCGGATACGCAGTATTTT.

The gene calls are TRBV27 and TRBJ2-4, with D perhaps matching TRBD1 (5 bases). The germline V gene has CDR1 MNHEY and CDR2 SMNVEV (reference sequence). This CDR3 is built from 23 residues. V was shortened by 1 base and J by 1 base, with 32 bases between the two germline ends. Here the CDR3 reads CASSLFSTNRGVLGHEAKNIQYF. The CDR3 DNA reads TGTGCCAGCAGTTTATTCTCTACAAATCGTGGTGTGTTGGGGCATGAGGCCAAAAACATTCAGTACTTC.

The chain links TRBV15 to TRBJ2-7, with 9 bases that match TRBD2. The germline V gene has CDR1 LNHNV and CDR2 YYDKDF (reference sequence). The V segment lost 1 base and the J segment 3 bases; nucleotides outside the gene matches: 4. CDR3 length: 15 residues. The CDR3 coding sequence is TGTGCCACCAGCAGAGGTTCTAGCGGGGACTACGAGCAGTACTTC. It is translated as CATSRGSSGDYEQYF.

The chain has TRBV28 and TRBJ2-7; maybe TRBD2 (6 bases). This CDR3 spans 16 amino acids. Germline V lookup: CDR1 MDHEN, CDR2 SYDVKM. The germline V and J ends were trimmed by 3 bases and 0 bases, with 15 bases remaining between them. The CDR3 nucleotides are TGTGCCAGCAGTTTGGAGATAGCGGAGAGCTCCTACGAGCAGTACTTC. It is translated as CASSLEIAESSYEQYF.

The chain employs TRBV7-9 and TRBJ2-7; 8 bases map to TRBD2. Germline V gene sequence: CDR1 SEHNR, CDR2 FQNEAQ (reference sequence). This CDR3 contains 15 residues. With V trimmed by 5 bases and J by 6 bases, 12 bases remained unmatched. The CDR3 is CASSPPGGGPLEQYF. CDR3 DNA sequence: TGTGCCAGCAGCCCCCCGGGAGGGGGTCCTCTCGAGCAGTACTTC.

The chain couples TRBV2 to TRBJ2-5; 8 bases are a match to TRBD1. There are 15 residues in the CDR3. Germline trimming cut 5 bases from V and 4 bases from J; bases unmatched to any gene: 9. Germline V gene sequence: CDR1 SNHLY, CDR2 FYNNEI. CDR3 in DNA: TGTGCCAGCAGTCAACTTTCGACAGGGGTAGAGACCCAGTACTTC. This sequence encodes CASSQLSTGVETQYF.